The T cell receptor beta chain described here comes from a study of shared clonotypes between healthy human individuals. Study-level results: For naive CD4 cells, roughly 5.5% of clonotypes were shared across several donors. Generation probability values for non-shared clonotypes were lower than those for clonotypes shared by all four donors. The expectation was that sequencing depth would affect clonotype sharing among donors.

Details on this clone: The antigen remains unidentified.

On sorted subsets, replicate PCRs used 150 to 250 ng DNA, or some 28,000 T cell genomes. The repertoire was sequenced with immunoSEQ multiplex PCR; TCRdb's copy has only in-frame clones and lacks some. The data show 2,500,000 or so clones, just under 95% seen once. Specimen: naive CD4+ T cells from PBMCs. Subset here: CD45RA+ positively selected. The sequence was collected from a man aged 18 to 30 in good health. Some clones in this sample may be carry-over from other donors' samples.

Here the CDR3 DNA reads TGTGCCAGCAGTTACTGGACCGCAATGAACACTGAAGCTTTCTTT. This codes for CASSYWTAMNTEAFF. This chain connects TRBV6-6 to TRBJ1-1; no reliable D call. The germline CDR1 and CDR2 sequences are MNHNY and SVGAGI (reference sequence). V was shortened by 1 base and J by 0 bases, with 9 bases between the two germline ends. The CDR3 is made up of 15 amino acids.